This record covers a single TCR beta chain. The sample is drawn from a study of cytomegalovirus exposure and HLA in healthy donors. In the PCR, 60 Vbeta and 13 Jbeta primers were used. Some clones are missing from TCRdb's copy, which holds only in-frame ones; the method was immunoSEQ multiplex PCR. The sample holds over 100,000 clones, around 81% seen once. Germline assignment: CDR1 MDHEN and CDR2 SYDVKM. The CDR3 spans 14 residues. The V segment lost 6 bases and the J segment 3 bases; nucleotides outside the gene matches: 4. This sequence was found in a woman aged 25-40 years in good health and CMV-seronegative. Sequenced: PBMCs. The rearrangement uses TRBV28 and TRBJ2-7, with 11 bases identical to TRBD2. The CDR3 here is CASSLTSGIYEQYF. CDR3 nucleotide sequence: TGTGCCAGCAGCCTGACTAGCGGGATCTACGAGCAGTACTTC.